The TCR beta chain under discussion was sequenced for a study of blood T cell repertoires in COVID-19. Across the whole study: Whether acute or convalescent, the COVID-19 samples came from the United States, Italy and Spain. PBMCs, B-cell-depleted T cells, or T cells were the source of the cDNA or gDNA that made up the material.

Original processing methods: How many nucleated cells were present was estimated from reference gene primer amplification. Method: immunoSEQ multiplex PCR; TCRdb's copy keeps in-frame clones and lacks some. V and J calls plus clone size are reproduced from that table; the DNA served to infer D and trimming. Here the sample spans under 30,000 clones, 83% being singletons. Sequenced material: peripheral blood. This receptor was identified in a human donor in a cohort sampled during active COVID-19.

The CDR3 reads CASSDPWEGPMNTEAFF. As DNA, the CDR3 is TGTGCCAGCAGTGATCCCTGGGAGGGACCCATGAACACTGAAGCTTTCTTT. The chain joins TRBV25-1 to TRBJ1-1, with TRBD1 as a possible D gene (5 bases). Germline-derived CDR1 and CDR2 are MGHDK and SYGVNS. The CDR3 is made up of 17 amino acids. Trimming pared 3 bases from V and 0 bases from J, leaving 17 bases between.